Shown below are 27 T cell receptor beta chains from a single sample sequenced in a study of blood T cell repertoires in COVID-19. The method was immunoSEQ multiplex PCR; TCRdb's version includes in-frame clones alone and lacks a portion of them. The sample includes under 120,000 clones, approximately 79% of them seen just once. Material: peripheral blood. The receptors originated from a man aged 65 to 85 with active or convalescent COVID-19.

This clone occurred once. The V gene is TRBV5-5, the J gene TRBJ2-7; 8 bases are a match to TRBD1. Trimming cost V 5 bases and J 3 bases; bases outside gene matches: 7. This CDR3 is 14 amino acids long. Germline assignment: CDR1 SGHKS and CDR2 YYEKEE (reference sequence). The CDR3 protein is CASSIQGGSYEQYF. The DNA for the CDR3 is TGTGCCAGCAGTATACAGGGGGGCAGCTACGAGCAGTACTTC.

V gene TRBV28 combines with J gene TRBJ1-2, with a tentative D call TRBD1 (6 bases). The CDR3 has 11 amino acids. In germline, CDR1 is MDHEN, CDR2 SYDVKM. The V end was cut by 6 bases, the J end by 6 bases, with 8 bases between. The CDR3 DNA reads as TGTGCCAGCAGGTACAGGGATGGCTACACCTTC. Its translation: CASRYRDGYTF.

The chain links TRBV4-1 to TRBJ1-2; perhaps TRBD1 as D (6 bases). Germline V gene data show CDR1 as MGHRA and CDR2 as YSYEKL. V lost 4 bases to trimming and J lost 5 bases, with 17 bases between them. CDR3 size: 15 residues. CDR3 nucleotide sequence: TGCGCCAGCAGCCCCTCCGGAGAGGGGGGGTATGGCTACACCTTC. Translation gives CASSPSGEGGYGYTF.

V is TRBV14 and J is TRBJ2-3; 9 bases agree with TRBD1. Germline V lookup: CDR1 SGHDN, CDR2 FVKESK. CDR3 size: 14 residues. Trimming removed 4 bases from V and 6 bases from J; junction bases left unmatched: 5. The DNA of the CDR3 is TGTGCCAGCAGCCTTGGACAGGGGTGGGATACGCAGTATTTT. This encodes CASSLGQGWDTQYF.

The chain links TRBV7-9 to TRBJ1-1, with D uncertain. Germline-derived CDR1 and CDR2 are SEHNR and FQNEAQ (reference sequence). The V and J ends lost 7 bases and 2 bases respectively, with 8 bases between them. There are 12 residues in the CDR3. The CDR3 loop reads CASTLLNTEAFF. CDR3 DNA: TGTGCCAGCACCCTACTCAACACTGAAGCTTTCTTT.

V usage is TRBV7-9 and J usage is TRBJ1-2, with D perhaps TRBD1 (5 bases). The V gene's germline CDR1 is SEHNR and CDR2 FQNEAQ (reference sequence). The CDR3 consists of 14 residues. V lost 1 base, J lost 6 bases, and 12 bases lay in between. This CDR3 is CASSLGAGFHGYTF. The CDR3, as DNA: TGTGCCAGCAGCTTAGGTGCAGGGTTCCATGGCTACACCTTC.

CDR3 amino acids: CAWSVGGSYNEQFF. CDR3 nucleotide sequence: TGTGCCTGGAGTGTTGGGGGGTCCTACAATGAGCAGTTCTTC. The chain has TRBV30 and TRBJ2-1; D is perhaps TRBD2 (6 bases). Trimming took 0 bases from V and 1 from J, leaving 7 bases between them. This CDR3 is built from 14 residues. The V gene's germline CDR1 is GTSNPN and CDR2 SVGIG (reference sequence).

The J gene is TRBJ2-7, the V gene TRBV24-1; TRBD2 might be the D (6 bases). The CDR3 spans 13 residues. V lost 3 bases to trimming and J lost 7 bases, with 12 bases between them. Germline assignment: CDR1 KGHDR and CDR2 SFDVKD. CDR3 protein: CATSDRLVGEQYF. The CDR3 bases are TGTGCCACCAGTGATCGACTAGTCGGGGAGCAGTACTTC.

The chain is built from TRBV18 and TRBJ1-5; D remains unclear. CDR1 and CDR2 from the germline V gene are KGHSH and LQKENI. V was cut by 4 bases and J by 3 bases, with 16 bases left in between. The CDR3 is 16 amino acids. CDR3 DNA: TGTGCCAGCTCACTCACCGGAGGGAGGGACAATCAGCCCCAGCATTTT. Protein product: CASSLTGGRDNQPQHF.

The V call is TRBV18, the J call TRBJ1-1; the match to TRBD1 covers 9 bases. The germline V gene encodes CDR1 KGHSH and CDR2 LQKENI. Trimming cost V 3 bases and J 5 bases; bases outside gene matches: 7. The CDR3 totals 15 residues. DNA for the CDR3: TGTGCCAGCTCACCCCCGACAGGGGGGAGAACTGAAGCTTTCTTT. Protein product: CASSPPTGGRTEAFF.

The table lists this clone with a few counts. The chain is built from TRBV24-1 and TRBJ2-2; TRBD2 might be the D (6 bases). V gave up 10 bases and J gave up 1 base, with 12 bases separating them. Looked up from germline, CDR1 is KGHDR and CDR2 is SFDVKD. The CDR3 totals 14 residues. The CDR3 bases are TGTGCCACTTCTATGGGGGGGAACACCGGGGAGCTGTTTTTT. Encoded protein: CATSMGGNTGELFF.

This sequence joins TRBV29-1 and TRBJ2-7; possible D gene TRBD1, 5 bases. The CDR3 is made up of 13 amino acids. Germline values: CDR1 SQVTM, CDR2 ANQGSEA. V lost 4 bases and J 5 bases, leaving 15 bases between the germline ends. The DNA for the CDR3 is TGCAGCGTTGGAAGGGGTCAGGGCCACGAGCAGTACTTC. Its protein is CSVGRGQGHEQYF.

This rearrangement joins TRBV6-5 to TRBJ1-1; tentative D call: TRBD1 (5 bases). The CDR3 loop spans 15 amino acids. Trimming removed 8 bases at V and 5 bases at J, with 21 bases between. The V gene's germline CDR1 is MNHEY and CDR2 SVGAGI. The CDR3 DNA sequence: TGTGCCAGCTCACATTACGGGGGTTGGAAAACTGAAGCTTTCTTT. It encodes CASSHYGGWKTEAFF.

The chain recombines TRBV14 with TRBJ2-7; the D is unclear. Germline-derived CDR1 and CDR2 are SGHDN and FVKESK. V was trimmed by 0 bases and J by 5 bases, leaving 8 bases between them. This CDR3 comprises 13 residues. Here the CDR3 reads CASSQETSHEQYF. Here the CDR3 DNA reads TGTGCCAGCAGCCAAGAAACGAGCCACGAGCAGTACTTC.

The chain has TRBV10-3 and TRBJ2-5; 7 bases are a match to TRBD1. Germline values: CDR1 ENHRY, CDR2 SYGVKD. V was clipped by 6 bases and J by 3 bases; unmatched bases: 1. The CDR3 has 12 amino acids. In DNA, the CDR3 is TGTGCCATCAGAGGACAGGAAGAGACCCAGTACTTC. Protein: CAIRGQEETQYF.

Details on this clone: One end of the junction does not line up with germline, which may come from a read error. The chain has TRBV12-3 or TRBV12-4 and TRBJ1-2; D is possibly TRBD1 (5 bases). This CDR3 contains 13 residues. CDR3 residues: CASSLRDSPKLAF. CDR3 nucleotide sequence: TGTGCCAGCAGTTTAAGGGACTCCCCGAAGTTAGCCTTC.

The gene calls are TRBV10-3 and TRBJ2-1; 7 positions match TRBD2. The CDR3 has 12 residues. The trim removed 10 bases at V and 10 bases at J, leaving 10 bases unmatched. The V gene's germline CDR1 is ENHRY and CDR2 SYGVKD. The CDR3 region has the DNA TGTGCCAGTGAAGGGGAGGGGATCGAGCAGTTCTTC. Translation: CASEGEGIEQFF.

There are a few counts of this clone. This sequence joins TRBV9 and TRBJ1-3; 10 bases line up with TRBD1. The CDR3 is made up of 14 amino acids. With V trimmed by 4 bases and J by 4 bases, 2 bases remained unmatched. Germline values: CDR1 SGDLS, CDR2 YYNGEE. CDR3 in DNA: TGTGCCAGCAGCCCGGGACAGGGGGGAAACACCATATATTTT. Its protein is CASSPGQGGNTIYF. The full variable domain, rest sourced from reference TRBV9 and TRBJ1-3, is DSGVTQTPKHLITATGQRVTLRCSPRSGDLSVYWYQQSLDQGLQFLIQYYNGEERAKGNILERFSAQQFPDLHSELNLSSLELGDSALYFCASSPGQGGNTIYFGEGSWLTVV.

V and J are TRBV5-1 and TRBJ2-1; 9 positions agree with TRBD2. CDR1 and CDR2 (germline): SGHRS, YFSETQ. The CDR3 has 15 residues. With V trimmed by 0 bases and J by 5 bases, 3 bases remained unmatched. As DNA, the CDR3 is TGCGCCAGCAGCTTGGGTGCGGGGGGGAACAATGAGCAGTTCTTC. Translation: CASSLGAGGNNEQFF.

V usage is TRBV5-1 and J usage is TRBJ2-3; no clear D. The length of the CDR3 is 16 residues. Deletions cut 1 base from V and 6 bases from J, with 18 bases between. The germline V gene encodes CDR1 SGHRS and CDR2 YFSETQ. CDR3 protein: CASSLSPGSLPDTQYF. Written as DNA, the CDR3 is TGCGCCAGCAGCTTGTCTCCGGGTTCCTTACCGGATACGCAGTATTTT.

The chain joins TRBV6-5 to TRBJ1-1; D gene ambiguous. Germline V gene sequence: CDR1 MNHEY, CDR2 SVGAGI. This CDR3 spans 13 amino acids. V lost 2 bases and J 8 bases, leaving 12 bases between the germline ends. The CDR3 DNA reads as TGTGCCAGCAGTTACGTCTTAGGAGGGGAAGCTTTCTTT. Protein sequence: CASSYVLGGEAFF.

This clone has at least ten counts. The chain recombines TRBV28 with TRBJ2-7, with D unresolved. Trimming took 3 bases from V and 1 from J, leaving 7 bases between them. The CDR3 contains 13 residues. The germline CDR1 and CDR2 sequences are MDHEN and SYDVKM. CDR3 protein: CASSLSPSYEQYF. The CDR3 DNA sequence: TGTGCCAGCAGTTTGAGCCCATCCTACGAGCAGTACTTC.

Only one count was recorded for this clone. The chain uses TRBV6-6 and TRBJ2-1; D is perhaps TRBD1 (5 bases). CDR3 length: 14 amino acids. The V gene lost 10 bases and the J gene lost 0 bases, with 13 bases spanning the gap. Per the germline V gene, CDR1 is MNHNY and CDR2 is SVGAGI (reference sequence). CDR3 loop: CATAWGSSYNEQFF. Here the CDR3 DNA reads TGTGCCACCGCTTGGGGCAGCTCCTACAATGAGCAGTTCTTC.

This clone was detected once. This chain links TRBV19 with TRBJ1-2; 8 bases match TRBD1. With 4 bases clipped from V and 7 bases from J, the junction kept 5 bases outside the gene matches. This CDR3 contains 13 residues. The germline CDR1 and CDR2 sequences are LNHDA and SQIVND (reference sequence). DNA for the CDR3: TGTGCCAGTAGTACCCGGACAGGGAGTGGCTACACCTTC. Its translation is CASSTRTGSGYTF. The whole variable domain, filled in from reference TRBV19 and TRBJ1-2, reads DGGITQSPKYLFRKEGQNVTLSCEQNLNHDAMYWYRQDPGQGLRLIYYSQIVNDFQKGDIAEGYSVSREKKESFPLTVTSAQKNPTAFYLCASSTRTGSGYTFGSGTRLTVV.

The chain links TRBV15 to TRBJ1-5; the D is unclear. CDR1 LNHNV and CDR2 YYDKDF come from the germline V gene (reference sequence). Trimming shortened V by 1 base and J by 2 bases, and 12 bases separated the two germline ends. This CDR3 comprises 16 residues. CDR3 DNA sequence: TGTGCCACCAGCAGAGTACGTTACGGGGGCAATCAGCCCCAGCATTTT. Its protein is CATSRVRYGGNQPQHF.

Remarks on this clone: Other DNA sequences in this specimen translate into the identical CDR3. The chain employs TRBV6-1 and TRBJ1-2; perhaps TRBD1 as D (6 bases). The length of the CDR3 is 13 residues. Germline values: CDR1 MNHNS, CDR2 SASEGT. Trimming removed 0 bases from V and 4 bases from J, with 6 bases in between. The chain's CDR3 is CASSEAGGYGYTF. The CDR3 DNA sequence: TGTGCCAGCAGTGAAGCAGGGGGCTATGGCTACACCTTC.

This clone was counted between two and nine times. This sequence joins TRBV19 and TRBJ1-1, with D possibly being TRBD1 (6 bases). The CDR3 consists of 13 residues. The germline V and J ends were trimmed by 5 bases and 3 bases, with 10 bases remaining between them. CDR1 and CDR2 from the germline V gene are LNHDA and SQIVND (reference sequence). The CDR3 sequence is CASSVKGDTEAFF. The CDR3 DNA sequence: TGTGCCAGTAGTGTTAAGGGGGACACTGAAGCTTTCTTT. Complete variable domain (other parts from reference TRBV19 and TRBJ1-1): DGGITQSPKYLFRKEGQNVTLSCEQNLNHDAMYWYRQDPGQGLRLIYYSQIVNDFQKGDIAEGYSVSREKKESFPLTVTSAQKNPTAFYLCASSVKGDTEAFFGQGTRLTVV.